This T cell receptor (beta chain) was obtained from a study of cytomegalovirus exposure and HLA in healthy donors. The overall study: Drawn from HLA-typed donors, tens of millions of unique TCRs were held in an early data release. The study, taken as a whole, reports: According to an earlier analysis, most TCR beta V segments yielded productive rearrangements about 87% or about 30% of the time. The majority of TCR sequences were rare, yet some public TCRs appeared in many donors.

It was with 60 Vbeta and 13 Jbeta primers that the PCR ran. Profiled with immunoSEQ multiplex PCR; TCRdb holds only in-frame clones, not every one. The sample shows approximately 100,000 clones, more than 60% of them seen only once. V was clipped by 4 bases and J by 1 base, with 8 bases between them. The CDR3 length is 13 residues. The germline V gene has CDR1 SGHRS and CDR2 YFSETQ. Donors sampled were nominally healthy, though unrecorded immune exposures were likely. There are a few counts of this clone. The antigen is unknown. This clonotype was sampled from a man in his fifties or sixties in good health and CMV-seropositive. The chain joins TRBV5-1 to TRBJ1-1; D unresolved. The sample comprised PBMCs. CDR3 loop: CASSIRENTEAFF. Written as DNA, the CDR3 is TGCGCCAGCAGCATCCGGGAGAACACTGAAGCTTTCTTT.